The 8 T cell receptor beta chains below come from one sample, sequenced in a study of brain T cells in children with intractable seizures. Data came from immunoSEQ multiplex PCR; TCRdb stores just in-frame clones and leaves some out. The repertoire has 300,000 to 400,000 clones, approximately 93% of them found once; the top ten carry about 5.8%. The time point was: blood from clinic visit 5 months post-surgery; TSC patient then seizure free. The sequencing here drew on peripheral blood, taken roughly 5 months after surgery. These receptors came from a boy under two years old with tuberous sclerosis and intractable seizures.

This clone was seen only once. The chain carries TRBV21-1 and TRBJ2-3; no check of the table's D call, TRBD2, against the DNA was made. TRBV21-1 is classified as a pseudogene. This CDR3 comprises 16 residues. The CDR3 reads CASGKEAASGRASQYF. DNA of the CDR3: TGTGCCAGCGGCAAAGAGGCGGCTAGCGGGAGGGCCTCGCAGTATTTT.

The chain uses TRBV18 and TRBJ1-1; D gene ambiguous. CDR1 KGHSH and CDR2 LQKENI come from the germline V gene. The CDR3 is 17 residues long. V lost 0 bases, J lost 0 bases, and 14 bases lay in between. Here the CDR3 reads CASSPPSGRTLNTEAFF. The CDR3 DNA sequence: TGTGCCAGCTCACCACCGTCAGGCAGGACCTTGAACACTGAAGCTTTCTTT.

V gene TRBV6-5 combines with J gene TRBJ2-3, with D unresolved. The CDR3 covers 13 residues. Per germline, CDR1 MNHEY and CDR2 SVGAGI. V lost 4 bases and J 5 bases, leaving 10 bases between the germline ends. The DNA for the CDR3 is TGTGCCAGCAGTTTAATGATCCAAGATACGCAGTATTTT. Protein product: CASSLMIQDTQYF.

V is TRBV27 and J is TRBJ2-1, with 7 positions matching TRBD2. The CDR3 is 16 amino acids. Germline V gives CDR1 MNHEY, CDR2 SMNVEV (reference sequence). V lost 0 bases and J lost 8; bases outside the gene matches: 10. The DNA of the CDR3 is TGTGCCAGCAGTTTATCTGGGAGGGGCGTTTCCGATGAGCAGTTCTTC. Translation gives CASSLSGRGVSDEQFF.

The chain combines TRBV5-1 with TRBJ2-3; TRBD2 agrees at 10 bases. CDR3 size: 15 residues. V lost 7 bases to trimming and J lost 0 bases; unmatched junction nucleotides: 5. The V gene's germline CDR1 is SGHRS and CDR2 YFSETQ. For the CDR3, the DNA is TGCGCCAGCGAAGAGCGGGGGGGTAGCACAGATACGCAGTATTTT. Translation: CASEERGGSTDTQYF.

The rearrangement links TRBV3-1 (or the pseudogene TRBV3-2) to TRBJ2-5; either TRBD1 or TRBD2 may fit D (5 bases each). V gave up 1 base and J gave up 5 bases, with 14 bases separating them. CDR1 and CDR2 (germline): LGHDT, YNNKEL (reference sequence). This CDR3 region has 15 residues. The CDR3 DNA follows: TGTGCCAGCAGCCAAGGATGGGGACCGTCGGAGACCCAGTACTTC. It is translated as CASSQGWGPSETQYF.

The J gene is TRBJ2-7, the V gene TRBV7-9, with D perhaps TRBD1 or TRBD2 (5 bases each). From germline, CDR1 is SEHNR and CDR2 FQNEAQ (reference sequence). This CDR3 has 12 amino acids. V was cut by 3 bases and J by 6 bases, with 9 bases left in between. CDR3 loop: CASSFYGTEQYF. The CDR3 nucleotides read TGTGCCAGCAGCTTCTATGGGACCGAGCAGTACTTC.

This clone has a single count. Other DNA sequences within the sample encode an identical CDR3. J is TRBJ2-5 and V is TRBV5-1; 12 positions match TRBD2. Trimming took 0 bases from V and 5 from J; bases not matched to a gene: 2. Germline CDR1 is SGHRS and CDR2 is YFSETQ. The CDR3 spans 15 residues. CDR3 sequence (DNA): TGCGCCAGCAGCTTGGGACTAGCGGGAGAGGAGACCCAGTACTTC. As protein: CASSLGLAGEETQYF.